The T cell receptor beta chain described here comes from a study of cytomegalovirus exposure and HLA in healthy donors. Study as a whole: Falling in the Caucasian-associated ancestry cluster were 80% to 85% of approximately 400 genotyped donors.

PCR primers comprised 60 Vbeta and 13 Jbeta primers. The data were produced by immunoSEQ multiplex PCR, yet TCRdb's version contains in-frame clones alone and is incomplete. The sample holds 150,000 to 200,000 clones; 73% are singletons and the top ten take 1.8%. The sample holds a few counts of this clone. Its target is not known. The CDR3 consists of 14 residues. V lost 6 bases and J 4 bases, leaving 15 bases between the germline ends. Germline-derived CDR1 and CDR2 are SEHNR and FQNEAQ (reference sequence). Study-level points and caveats: Later work found that TCR association rates differed between HLA loci; DRB1 had the most and HLA-C the fewest. Several V segments, TRBV6-2 and TRBV6-3 among them, could not be told apart and were dropped.

The chain couples TRBV7-9 to TRBJ2-5, with D tentatively TRBD2 (5 bases). This TCR came from a woman aged 30 to 39 in good health and CMV-seronegative. The sample was PBMCs. The CDR3 loop is CASRIPGDGETQYF. The CDR3 DNA reads as TGTGCCAGCAGGATCCCCGGGGATGGAGAGACCCAGTACTTC.